This TCR beta chain stems from a study of blood T cell repertoires in COVID-19. The CDR3 length is 14 residues. V lost 7 bases, J lost 4 bases, and 7 bases stayed unmatched. Germline V lookup: CDR1 ENHRY, CDR2 SYGVKD. Per the study methods: The assay estimated nucleated cells by amplifying reference gene primers. Sequencing used immunoSEQ multiplex PCR; TCRdb keeps in-frame clones, though not all of them. V, J and clone size reflect that table, while D and trimming were determined from the DNA. This sample carries around 100,000 clones, about 91% of them seen once, and the ten largest clones take roughly 6%.

This clonotype originated in a human donor in a cohort sampled during active COVID-19. Input material: peripheral blood. The chain joins TRBV10-3 to TRBJ1-2; 9 bases are a match to TRBD1. The CDR3 nucleotides are TGTGCCATCAATCCTGGACAGGGGAGCTATGGCTACACCTTC. Amino acids: CAINPGQGSYGYTF.